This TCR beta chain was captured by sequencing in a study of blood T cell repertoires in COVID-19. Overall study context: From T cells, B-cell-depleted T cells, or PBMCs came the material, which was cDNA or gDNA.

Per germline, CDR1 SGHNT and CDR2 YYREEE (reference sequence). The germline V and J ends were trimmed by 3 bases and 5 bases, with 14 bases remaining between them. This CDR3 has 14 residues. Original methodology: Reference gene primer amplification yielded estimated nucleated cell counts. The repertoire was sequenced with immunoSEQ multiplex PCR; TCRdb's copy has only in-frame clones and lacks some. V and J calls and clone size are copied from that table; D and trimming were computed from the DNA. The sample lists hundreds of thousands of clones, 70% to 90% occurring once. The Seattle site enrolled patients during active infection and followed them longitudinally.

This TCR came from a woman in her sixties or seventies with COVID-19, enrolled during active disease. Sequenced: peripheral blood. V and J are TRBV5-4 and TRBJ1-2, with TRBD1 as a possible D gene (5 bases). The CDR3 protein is CASSSAGRKYGYTF. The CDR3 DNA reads TGTGCCAGCAGCTCGGCGGGACGGAAATATGGCTACACCTTC.